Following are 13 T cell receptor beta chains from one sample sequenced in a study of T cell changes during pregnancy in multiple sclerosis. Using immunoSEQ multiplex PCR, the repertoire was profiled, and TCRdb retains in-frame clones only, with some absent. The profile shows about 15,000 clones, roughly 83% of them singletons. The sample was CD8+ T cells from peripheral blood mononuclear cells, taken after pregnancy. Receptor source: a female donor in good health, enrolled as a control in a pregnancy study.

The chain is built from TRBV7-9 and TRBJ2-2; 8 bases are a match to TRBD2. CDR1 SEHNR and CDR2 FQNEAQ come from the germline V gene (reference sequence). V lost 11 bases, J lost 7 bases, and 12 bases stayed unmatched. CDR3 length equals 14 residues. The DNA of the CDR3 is TGTGCCCTCGGAAGCGGGAGTATCGGCGGGGAGCTGTTTTTT. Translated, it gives CALGSGSIGGELFF.

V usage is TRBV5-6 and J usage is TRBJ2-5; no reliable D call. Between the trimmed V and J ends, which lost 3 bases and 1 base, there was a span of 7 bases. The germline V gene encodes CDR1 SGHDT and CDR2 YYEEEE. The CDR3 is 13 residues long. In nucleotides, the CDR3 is TGTGCCAGCAGCTCCTGGCCCCAAGAGACCCAGTACTTC. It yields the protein CASSSWPQETQYF.

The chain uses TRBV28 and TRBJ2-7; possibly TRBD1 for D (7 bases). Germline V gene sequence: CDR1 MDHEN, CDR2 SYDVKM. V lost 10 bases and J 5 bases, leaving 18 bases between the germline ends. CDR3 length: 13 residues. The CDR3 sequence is CATDPARGDEQYF. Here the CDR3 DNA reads TGTGCCACCGACCCTGCCAGGGGGGACGAGCAGTACTTC.

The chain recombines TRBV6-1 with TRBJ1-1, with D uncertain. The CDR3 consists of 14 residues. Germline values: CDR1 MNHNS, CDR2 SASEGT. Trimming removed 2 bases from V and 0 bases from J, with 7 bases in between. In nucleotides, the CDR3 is TGTGCCAGCAGTGAATGGGAGGTGAACACTGAAGCTTTCTTT. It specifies CASSEWEVNTEAFF.

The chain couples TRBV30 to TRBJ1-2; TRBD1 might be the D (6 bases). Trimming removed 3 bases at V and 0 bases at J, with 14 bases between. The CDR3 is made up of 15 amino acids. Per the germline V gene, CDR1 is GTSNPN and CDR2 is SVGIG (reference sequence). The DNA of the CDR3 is TGTGCCTGGAGGTTGATACAGGGCCCTAACTATGGCTACACCTTC. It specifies CAWRLIQGPNYGYTF.

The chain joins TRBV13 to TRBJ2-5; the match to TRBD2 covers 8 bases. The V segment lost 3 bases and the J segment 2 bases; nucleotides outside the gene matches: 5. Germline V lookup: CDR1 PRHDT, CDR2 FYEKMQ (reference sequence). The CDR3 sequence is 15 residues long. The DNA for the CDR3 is TGTGCCAGCAGCTTTCGCGGGGGGTCTCAAGAGACCCAGTACTTC. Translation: CASSFRGGSQETQYF.

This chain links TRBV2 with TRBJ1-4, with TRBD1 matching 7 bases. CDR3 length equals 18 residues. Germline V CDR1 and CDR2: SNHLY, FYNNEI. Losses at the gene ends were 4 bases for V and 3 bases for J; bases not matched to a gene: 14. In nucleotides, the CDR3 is TGTGCCAGCAGTGCTAGAGGTGATACAGGGGATCCTAATGAAAAACTGTTTTTT. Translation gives CASSARGDTGDPNEKLFF.

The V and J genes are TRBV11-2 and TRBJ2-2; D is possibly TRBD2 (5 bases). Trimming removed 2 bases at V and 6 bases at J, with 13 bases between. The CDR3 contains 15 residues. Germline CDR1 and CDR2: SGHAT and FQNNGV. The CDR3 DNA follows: TGTGCCAGCAGCTTATATATAGGAGGTCCCGGGGAGCTGTTTTTT. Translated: CASSLYIGGPGELFF.

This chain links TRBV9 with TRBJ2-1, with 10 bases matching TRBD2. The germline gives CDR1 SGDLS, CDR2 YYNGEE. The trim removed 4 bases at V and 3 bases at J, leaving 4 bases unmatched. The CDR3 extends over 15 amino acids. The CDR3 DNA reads TGTGCCAGCAGCTTGCGGACTAGCGGCTACAATGAGCAGTTCTTC. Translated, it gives CASSLRTSGYNEQFF.

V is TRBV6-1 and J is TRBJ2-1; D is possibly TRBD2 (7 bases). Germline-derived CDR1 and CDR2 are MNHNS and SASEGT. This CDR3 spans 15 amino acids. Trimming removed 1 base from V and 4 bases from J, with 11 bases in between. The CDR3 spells CASSEGGGGYNEQFF. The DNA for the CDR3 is TGTGCCAGCAGTGAAGGGGGAGGGGGGTACAATGAGCAGTTCTTC.

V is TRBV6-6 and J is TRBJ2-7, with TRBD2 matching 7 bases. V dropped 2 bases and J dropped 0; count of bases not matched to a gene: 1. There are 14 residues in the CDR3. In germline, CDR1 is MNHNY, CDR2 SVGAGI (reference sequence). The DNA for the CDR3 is TGTGCCAGCAGTTACGGGACTAACTCCTACGAGCAGTACTTC. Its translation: CASSYGTNSYEQYF.

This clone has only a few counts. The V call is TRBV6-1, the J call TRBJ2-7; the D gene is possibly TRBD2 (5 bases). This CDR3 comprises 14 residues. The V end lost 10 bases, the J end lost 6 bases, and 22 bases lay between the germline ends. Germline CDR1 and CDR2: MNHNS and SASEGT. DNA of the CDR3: TGTGCCACCACTAACGAGCGGTACCTTCCCGAGCAGTACTTC. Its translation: CATTNERYLPEQYF.

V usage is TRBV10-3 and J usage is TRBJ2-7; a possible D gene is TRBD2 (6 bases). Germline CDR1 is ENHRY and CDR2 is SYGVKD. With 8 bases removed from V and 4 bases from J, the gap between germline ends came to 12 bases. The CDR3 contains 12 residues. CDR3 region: CAIGPGGYEQYF. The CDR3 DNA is TGTGCCATCGGCCCCGGGGGATACGAGCAGTACTTC.